The 13 T cell receptor beta chains reported below all come from one sample, sequenced in a study of shared clonotypes between healthy human individuals. Profiling relied on immunoSEQ multiplex PCR, and the TCRdb table lists in-frame clones only, not all of them. The sample includes approximately 720,000 clones, about 78% of them seen just once. Sequenced: memory CD4+ T cells sorted from blood. Stated subset: CD45RA-negative fraction. Source of these receptors: a woman aged 30 to 39 in good health.

This clone came up once. This rearrangement joins TRBV5-4 to TRBJ2-7; 8 bases align to TRBD1. The junction had 12 bases not matched to a gene; V was cut back by 2 bases and J by 2 bases. The CDR3 totals 17 residues. Germline assignment: CDR1 SGHNT and CDR2 YYREEE (reference sequence). CDR3 region: CASSLVYRTGPPYEQYF. CDR3 nucleotide sequence: TGTGCCAGCAGCTTAGTGTATCGGACAGGGCCTCCCTACGAGCAGTACTTC.

This clone was seen just once. This chain connects TRBV7-6 to TRBJ1-1; D gene unclear. V lost 1 base, J lost 1 base, and 7 bases lay in between. CDR3 length: 14 amino acids. Germline-derived CDR1 and CDR2 are SGHVS and FNYEAQ. CDR3 sequence: CASSLGLENTEAFF. The CDR3 DNA is TGTGCCAGCAGCTTAGGATTAGAGAACACTGAAGCTTTCTTT. The full variable domain, with the rest looked up from reference TRBV7-6 and TRBJ1-1, is GAGVSQSPRYKVTKRGQDVALRCDPISGHVSLYWYRQALGQGPEFLTYFNYEAQQDKSGLPNDRFSAERPEGSISTLTIQRTEQRDSAMYRCASSLGLENTEAFFGQGTRLTVV.

This chain links TRBV19 with TRBJ2-1, with TRBD1 identical over 8 bases. CDR1 and CDR2 from the germline V gene are LNHDA and SQIVND (reference sequence). J lost 9 bases, V lost 3 bases, and 13 bases had no gene match. CDR3 length equals 16 residues. This CDR3 is CASSILPGGRGLEQFF. The CDR3 DNA is TGTGCCAGTAGTATCCTTCCGGGTGGCAGGGGGCTTGAGCAGTTCTTC. Using reference TRBV19 and TRBJ2-1 for the parts outside the CDR3, the full variable domain is DGGITQSPKYLFRKEGQNVTLSCEQNLNHDAMYWYRQDPGQGLRLIYYSQIVNDFQKGDIAEGYSVSREKKESFPLTVTSAQKNPTAFYLCASSILPGGRGLEQFFGPGTRLTVL.

This chain links TRBV27 with TRBJ2-2, with D perhaps matching TRBD2 (5 bases). V was trimmed by 0 bases and J by 6 bases, leaving 8 bases between them. The CDR3 loop spans 14 amino acids. Germline CDR1 reads MNHEY; CDR2 reads SMNVEV (reference sequence). The CDR3 region is CASSLSHGAGELFF. Here the CDR3 DNA reads TGTGCCAGCAGTTTATCCCACGGGGCCGGGGAGCTGTTTTTT.

The chain recombines TRBV29-1 with TRBJ1-4; tentatively, D is TRBD1 (6 bases). Per germline, CDR1 SQVTM and CDR2 ANQGSEA. Trimming shortened V by 2 bases and J by 9 bases, and 10 bases separated the two germline ends. The CDR3 has 12 amino acids. The CDR3 loop is CSVETDSQKLFF. The CDR3, as DNA: TGCAGCGTTGAAACGGACAGTCAAAAACTGTTTTTT.

The table lists this clone with a few counts. This chain links TRBV9 with TRBJ2-2; tentatively, D is TRBD2 (5 bases). Germline CDR1 is SGDLS and CDR2 is YYNGEE. Trimming cost V 3 bases and J 0 bases, with 21 bases left between them. The CDR3 is made up of 19 amino acids. In DNA, the CDR3 is TGTGCCAGCAGCGCTACCCTAGCCTCACAGCATCCGAACACCGGGGAGCTGTTTTTT. Translating gives CASSATLASQHPNTGELFF.

There are a few counts of this clone. The rearrangement joins TRBV7-2 to TRBJ2-5; 9 bases match TRBD1. The V and J ends lost 5 bases and 1 base, in that order; junction bases with no gene match: 2. The CDR3 runs 14 residues. Germline V lookup: CDR1 SGHTA, CDR2 FQGNSA. CDR3 DNA sequence: TGTGCCAGCAGCAAGGACAGGGGCCAAGAGACCCAGTACTTC. Its translation is CASSKDRGQETQYF.

The chain combines TRBV11-1 with TRBJ2-1, with D perhaps TRBD2 (5 bases). V lost 4 bases, J lost 6 bases, and 16 bases lay in between. Per germline, CDR1 SGHAT and CDR2 FQDESV (reference sequence). The CDR3 totals 15 residues. CDR3: CASSSPSAGANEQFF. Written as DNA, the CDR3 is TGTGCCAGCAGCTCCCCGTCGGCGGGCGCCAATGAGCAGTTCTTC.

The J gene is TRBJ2-5, the V gene TRBV28; TRBD2 matches at 15 bases. V shed 5 bases, J shed 5 bases, and the junction held 6 bases outside the gene matches. The CDR3 extends over 16 amino acids. Germline V gene lookup returns CDR1 MDHEN and CDR2 SYDVKM. CDR3 amino acids: CASSEMGLAGGETQYF. The CDR3 nucleotides read TGTGCCAGCAGTGAAATGGGACTAGCGGGAGGTGAGACCCAGTACTTC.

This clone has only a few counts. The V gene is TRBV5-1, the J gene TRBJ2-7; 7 bases agree with TRBD2. This CDR3 is 17 amino acids long. The germline V gene has CDR1 SGHRS and CDR2 YFSETQ. With V trimmed by 0 bases and J by 3 bases, 12 bases remained unmatched. The CDR3 spells CASSLALRLGGSYEQYF. In nucleotides, the CDR3 is TGCGCCAGCAGCTTGGCCCTTCGGTTAGGCGGGAGCTACGAGCAGTACTTC.

This clone showed up many times. Other DNA sequences of this sample code for an identical CDR3. The V gene is TRBV19, the J gene TRBJ1-2, with TRBD1 matching 7 bases. CDR3 length: 13 residues. V lost 3 bases to trimming and J lost 3 bases; unmatched junction nucleotides: 1. From germline, CDR1 is LNHDA and CDR2 SQIVND (reference sequence). The CDR3 sequence is CASSIDRDYGYTF. The DNA for the CDR3 is TGTGCCAGTAGTATTGACAGGGACTATGGCTACACCTTC.

This chain uses TRBV28 with TRBJ2-7; perhaps TRBD2 as D (5 bases). Deletions cut 7 bases from V and 2 bases from J, with 12 bases between. The V gene's germline CDR1 is MDHEN and CDR2 SYDVKM. This CDR3 has 13 residues. The DNA of the CDR3 is TGTGCCAGCACACACGGGGTCGCCTACGAGCAGTACTTC. Protein: CASTHGVAYEQYF.

V and J are TRBV13 and TRBJ1-2; D is unresolved. This CDR3 has 13 residues. Germline-derived CDR1 and CDR2 are PRHDT and FYEKMQ (reference sequence). Deletions cut 5 bases from V and 4 bases from J, with 11 bases between. CDR3 DNA sequence: TGTGCCAGCAGCCCGATGGACGGCTATGGCTACACCTTC. This codes for CASSPMDGYGYTF.